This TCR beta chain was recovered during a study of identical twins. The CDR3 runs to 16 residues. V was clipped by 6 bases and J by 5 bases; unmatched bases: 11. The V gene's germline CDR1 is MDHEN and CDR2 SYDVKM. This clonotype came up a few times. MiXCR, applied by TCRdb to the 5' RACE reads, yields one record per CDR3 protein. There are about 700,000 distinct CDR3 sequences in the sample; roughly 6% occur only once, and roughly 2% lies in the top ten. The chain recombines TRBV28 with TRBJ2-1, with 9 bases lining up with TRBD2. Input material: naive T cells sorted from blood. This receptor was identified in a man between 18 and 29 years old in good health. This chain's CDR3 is CASRGGRASIDNEQFF. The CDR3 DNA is TGTGCCAGCAGAGGCGGGAGGGCCTCAATAGACAATGAGCAGTTCTTC.